These T cell receptor beta chains were read from a single sample in a study of the immune and genomic landscape of osteosarcoma. The table came from immunoSEQ multiplex PCR; TCRdb's copy has only in-frame clones and leaves some out. The sample has several thousand clones; 55% to 75% are singletons. Sequencing was carried out using osteosarcoma tumor tissue from the lung. These receptors came from a human donor with osteosarcoma. Both conserved end residues are trimmed from each CDR3. Each record gives: V gene, J gene, CDR3 protein.

v_call: TRBV7-6; j_call: TRBJ1-2; cdr3_aa: ASSPTGTGGEGYT
v_call: TRBV28; j_call: TRBJ2-7; cdr3_aa: ASSRGYEQY
v_call: TRBV29-1; j_call: TRBJ2-5; cdr3_aa: SVFATGVETQY
v_call: TRBV30; j_call: TRBJ2-3; cdr3_aa: AWTGGTTDTQY
v_call: TRBV10-3; j_call: TRBJ2-2; cdr3_aa: AISERQTDRNTGELF
v_call: TRBV11-3; j_call: TRBJ2-7; cdr3_aa: ASSLGVTGGYEQY
v_call: TRBV7-2; j_call: TRBJ1-1; cdr3_aa: ASSSFGTGGLEAF
v_call: TRBV14; j_call: TRBJ2-2; cdr3_aa: ASSPQSTGELF
v_call: TRBV4-2; j_call: TRBJ1-1; cdr3_aa: ASSTSGTGSAEAF
v_call: TRBV4-3; j_call: TRBJ2-7; cdr3_aa: ASSQDRSGFSYEQY
v_call: TRBV2; j_call: TRBJ1-1; cdr3_aa: ASSYSGADTEAF
v_call: TRBV11-3; j_call: TRBJ2-1; cdr3_aa: ASSSRTSGRTNEQF
v_call: TRBV18; j_call: TRBJ1-5; cdr3_aa: ASSPPGQGFNQPQH
v_call: TRBV10-3; j_call: TRBJ2-3; cdr3_aa: AISGTAIGVATDTQY
v_call: TRBV7-8; j_call: TRBJ2-7; cdr3_aa: ASHPRKRGGIPYYEQY
v_call: TRBV5-1; j_call: TRBJ1-4; cdr3_aa: ASSLRSNEKLF
v_call: TRBV19; j_call: TRBJ2-1; cdr3_aa: ASSIVQGVYNEQF
v_call: TRBV7-9; j_call: TRBJ2-1; cdr3_aa: ASSLVGGNEQF
v_call: TRBV5-1; j_call: TRBJ2-2; cdr3_aa: ASGLRRGSDTGELF
v_call: TRBV7-2; j_call: TRBJ2-1; cdr3_aa: ASSLAAGAYNEQF
v_call: TRBV10-1; j_call: TRBJ2-1; cdr3_aa: ASSERTRIELYEQF
v_call: TRBV11-2; j_call: TRBJ1-2; cdr3_aa: ASSNLNPGRPGGYT
v_call: TRBV28; j_call: TRBJ1-5; cdr3_aa: ATLAQISNQPQH
v_call: TRBV28; j_call: TRBJ1-5; cdr3_aa: AIQGKGNQPQH
v_call: TRBV18; j_call: TRBJ1-2; cdr3_aa: ASSPQSGGPTNYGYT
v_call: TRBV4-3; j_call: TRBJ2-5; cdr3_aa: ASSQGTSGSERTQY
v_call: TRBV7-2; j_call: TRBJ2-7; cdr3_aa: ASSQDRFEQY
v_call: TRBV7-9; j_call: TRBJ1-5; cdr3_aa: ASSKDSYSNQPQH
v_call: TRBV6-5; j_call: TRBJ1-4; cdr3_aa: ASSFATNEKLF
v_call: TRBV7-2; j_call: TRBJ1-5; cdr3_aa: ASAAGLSNQPQH
v_call: TRBV2; j_call: TRBJ2-7; cdr3_aa: ASRSHYEQY
v_call: TRBV7-3; j_call: TRBJ2-1; cdr3_aa: ASSLRASGYNEQF
v_call: TRBV2; j_call: TRBJ2-3; cdr3_aa: ASTVTPGRDTQY
v_call: TRBV19; j_call: TRBJ1-1; cdr3_aa: ASSITPPMNTEAF
v_call: TRBV4-3; j_call: TRBJ1-6; cdr3_aa: ASSQLGGYSYNSPLH
v_call: TRBV7-9; j_call: TRBJ2-1; cdr3_aa: ASRSPYTYNEQF
v_call: TRBV6-6; j_call: TRBJ2-1; cdr3_aa: ASMRQRGVNEQF
v_call: TRBV27; j_call: TRBJ2-7; cdr3_aa: ASSGQTAAYEQY
v_call: TRBV19; j_call: TRBJ1-5; cdr3_aa: ATKQDRVSNQPQH
v_call: TRBV6-1; j_call: TRBJ1-3; cdr3_aa: ASSEEQSSGNTIY
v_call: TRBV11-1; j_call: TRBJ1-5; cdr3_aa: ASSLARGRRFQPQH